These 15 T cell receptor beta chains share one sample of origin, sequenced in a study of blood T cells in healthy people across ages. Using a J-beta primer mix together with a sample-barcoded 5' primer, a second PCR was run for roughly 6 to 12 cycles. TCRdb analysed the 5' RACE reads with MiXCR anew, one entry per CDR3 protein. The sample lists 550,000 to 650,000 distinct CDR3 sequences; about 29% were seen once. The sample was also reused in another study, on T cells of mothers and their children.

The material sequenced was blood. The receptors shown here come from a boy between 2 and 10 years old in good health.

This clonotype was counted a few times. This chain joins TRBV3-1 and TRBJ2-5; 11 nucleotides align to TRBD1. The J call may be faulty, since TRBJ2-7 better matches the DNA end. Germline CDR1 is LGHDT and CDR2 is YNNKEL (reference sequence). The CDR3 consists of 16 residues. In DNA, the CDR3 is TGTGCCAGCAGCCAGAGAACCGGGACAGGGGGCTACGAGCAGTACTTC. Its translation: CASSQRTGTGGYEQYF.

DNA of the CDR3: TGCAGTGCCCTAGGTGAGATGAACACTGAAGCTTTCTTT. Amino acids: CSALGEMNTEAFF. J is TRBJ1-1 and V is TRBV20-1, with unresolved D. This CDR3 is built from 13 residues. Germline CDR1 reads DFQATT; CDR2 reads SNEGSKA (reference sequence). Trimming pared 6 bases from V and 0 bases from J, leaving 11 bases between.

This clonotype was found a few times. This chain links TRBV19 with TRBJ1-5; D not resolved. Trimming took off 4 bases at V and 9 bases at J, with 7 bases between the two ends. The CDR3 totals 11 residues. Germline CDR1 reads LNHDA; CDR2 reads SQIVND (reference sequence). The chain's CDR3 is CASSRRGPQHF. The DNA of the CDR3 is TGTGCCAGTAGTAGGCGGGGGCCCCAGCATTTT.

This clonotype occurred once. J is TRBJ2-5 and V is TRBV6-6; 7 bases are a match to TRBD1. The CDR3 is 15 amino acids. J was trimmed by 3 bases and V by 2 bases; bases with no gene match: 6. Germline assignment: CDR1 MNHNY and CDR2 SVGAGI (reference sequence). The CDR3, as DNA: TGTGCCAGCAGTTACCCCTCGACAGGGAAAGAGACCCAGTACTTC. Encoded protein: CASSYPSTGKETQYF.

Only a few counts were recorded for this clonotype. At one of its ends the junction is not consistent with the germline gene, which may arise from a read error. The J gene is TRBJ2-6, the V gene TRBV7-9; perhaps TRBD1 as D (5 bases). This CDR3 is 15 amino acids long. Germline V gene data show CDR1 as SEHNR and CDR2 as FQNEAQ (reference sequence). CDR3 amino acids: CASSLVWEGANVLTF. The CDR3 DNA sequence: TGTGCCAGCAGCTTAGTCTGGGAAGGGGCCAACGTCCTGACCTTC.

The chain recombines TRBV15 with TRBJ2-7; TRBD2 matches at 7 bases. This CDR3 region has 14 residues. Germline V gene lookup returns CDR1 LNHNV and CDR2 YYDKDF (reference sequence). J gave up 5 bases and V 8 bases, and 12 bases lay outside the gene matches. The CDR3 is CATQKAGTTNEQYF. Written as DNA, the CDR3 is TGTGCCACCCAGAAGGCAGGGACTACGAACGAGCAGTACTTC.

This chain connects TRBV29-1 to TRBJ1-2; no clear D gene. V was shortened by 5 bases and J by 3 bases, with 7 bases between the two germline ends. There are 11 residues in the CDR3. CDR1 is SQVTM and CDR2 is ANQGSEA in the germline V gene. CDR3 in DNA: TGCAGCGTTAGGGAAGACTATGGCTACACCTTC. The encoded protein is CSVREDYGYTF.

This clonotype was seen only a few times. The chain couples TRBV7-9 to TRBJ2-1, with a tentative D call TRBD2 (5 bases). This CDR3 is built from 15 residues. Germline values: CDR1 SEHNR, CDR2 FQNEAQ (reference sequence). The V end was cut by 8 bases, the J end by 4 bases, with 18 bases between. The CDR3 DNA follows: TGTGCCAGCGGAAGAGGGTGGCCTTTGTACAATGAGCAGTTCTTC. Translation gives CASGRGWPLYNEQFF. Full variable domain (rest looked up from reference TRBV7-9 and TRBJ2-1): DTGVSQNPRHKITKRGQNVTFRCDPISEHNRLYWYRQTLGQGPEFLTYFQNEAQLEKSRLLSDRFSAERPKGSFSTLEIQRTEQGDSAMYLCASGRGWPLYNEQFFGPGTRLTVL.

V is TRBV6-2 or TRBV6-3 and J is TRBJ2-1; TRBD2 aligns across 13 bases. The V gene's germline CDR1 is MNHEY and CDR2 SVGEGT. V was clipped by 7 bases and J by 5 bases; unmatched bases: 8. The CDR3 is 16 residues long. CDR3 loop: CASKLAGGITNNEQFF. As DNA, the CDR3 is TGTGCCAGCAAACTAGCGGGAGGGATTACTAACAATGAGCAGTTCTTC.

The chain combines TRBV7-2 with TRBJ2-5, with 9 bases aligning to TRBD1. Germline lookup yields CDR1 SGHTA and CDR2 FQGNSA. CDR3 length: 13 residues. Losses at the gene ends were 5 bases for V and 11 bases for J; bases not matched to a gene: 9. The CDR3 reads CASSPPGQGQQYF. CDR3 sequence (DNA): TGTGCCAGCAGCCCCCCGGGACAGGGACAGCAGTACTTC. Full variable domain (missing parts from reference TRBV7-2 and TRBJ2-5): GAGVSQSPSNKVTEKGKDVELRCDPISGHTALYWYRQSLGQGLEFLIYFQGNSAPDKSGLPSDRFSAERTGGSVSTLTIQRTQQEDSAVYLCASSPPGQGQQYFGPGTRLLVL.

The chain combines TRBV3-1 with TRBJ1-1; D uncertain. The CDR3 has 12 residues. Germline CDR1 is LGHDT and CDR2 is YNNKEL (reference sequence). Trimming removed 8 bases at V and 3 bases at J, with 10 bases between. The CDR3 region has the DNA TGTGCCAGCGGGAGCAGTGACACTGAAGCTTTCTTT. The encoded protein is CASGSSDTEAFF.

The chain links TRBV7-9 to TRBJ2-5; tentative D call: TRBD1 (5 bases). Looked up from germline, CDR1 is SEHNR and CDR2 is FQNEAQ (reference sequence). The CDR3 loop spans 15 amino acids. The ends were cut back, 2 bases at V and 5 bases at J, with 15 bases in the middle. The CDR3 protein is CASSLRVGHGETQYF. The CDR3 DNA is TGTGCCAGCAGCTTAAGGGTGGGGCACGGGGAGACCCAGTACTTC.

CDR3 region: CASSPRTSAEQYF. The CDR3 region has the DNA TGTGCCAGCAGCCCACGGACTAGTGCCGAGCAGTACTTC. This chain connects TRBV7-9 to TRBJ2-7, with TRBD2 matching 7 bases. Trimming took 5 bases from V and 6 from J; bases not matched to a gene: 7. The V gene's germline CDR1 is SEHNR and CDR2 FQNEAQ (reference sequence). The CDR3 covers 13 residues.

The rearrangement uses TRBV12-5 and TRBJ2-7, with no clear D. The V and J ends lost 1 base and 3 bases respectively, with 7 bases between them. Germline assignment: CDR1 LGHNT and CDR2 FRNRAP. This CDR3 spans 13 amino acids. CDR3 DNA sequence: TGTGCTAGTGGTTTGGAAATGGACTACGAGCAGTACTTC. It codes for CASGLEMDYEQYF.

The chain is built from TRBV4-1 and TRBJ2-6; D may be TRBD2 (6 bases). V dropped 2 bases and J dropped 10 bases, with 12 bases sitting between them. Germline V gene lookup returns CDR1 MGHRA and CDR2 YSYEKL. This CDR3 has 14 residues. CDR3 sequence reads: CASSQPGTSNVLTF. As DNA, the CDR3 is TGCGCCAGCAGCCAACCCGGGACTTCTAACGTCCTGACTTTC.